The present entry profiles one T cell receptor beta chain with its context. Its antigen is as yet unknown. This record belongs to a study of T cell responses to AZD1222 COVID-19 vaccine. The germline CDR1 and CDR2 sequences are SQVTM and ANQGSEA. Trimming removed 7 bases at V and 0 bases at J, with 13 bases between. The CDR3 is made up of 14 amino acids. Clones were sequenced by immunoSEQ multiplex PCR, and TCRdb holds only the in-frame ones, with some missing. The sample contains tens of thousands of clones, around 89% of which appear only once. General study findings and limits: White British donors predominated, females outnumbered males, and clonal diversity was possibly underestimated.

The chain is built from TRBV29-1 and TRBJ2-1; no firm D call. The sequencing used peripheral blood, collected on day 0 of MenACWY control vaccination. The origin of this receptor is an adult in good health. CDR3 region: CSGHEVSSYNEQFF. The CDR3, as DNA: TGCAGCGGACATGAGGTTAGCTCCTACAATGAGCAGTTCTTC.